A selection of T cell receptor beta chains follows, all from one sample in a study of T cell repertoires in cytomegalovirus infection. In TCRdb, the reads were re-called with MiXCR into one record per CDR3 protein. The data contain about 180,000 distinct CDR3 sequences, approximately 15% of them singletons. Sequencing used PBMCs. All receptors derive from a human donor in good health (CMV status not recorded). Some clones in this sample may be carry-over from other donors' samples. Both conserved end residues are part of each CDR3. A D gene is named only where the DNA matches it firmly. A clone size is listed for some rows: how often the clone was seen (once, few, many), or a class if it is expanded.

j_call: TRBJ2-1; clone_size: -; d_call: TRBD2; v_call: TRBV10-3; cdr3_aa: CASWSGGRGEQFF; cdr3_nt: TGTGCCTCTTGGAGCGGGGGGCGGGGTGAGCAGTTCTTC
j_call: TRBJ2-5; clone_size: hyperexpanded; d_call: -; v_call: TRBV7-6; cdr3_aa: CASSFPQLGETQYF; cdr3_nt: TGTGCCAGCAGTTTCCCCCAGCTCGGGGAGACCCAGTACTTC
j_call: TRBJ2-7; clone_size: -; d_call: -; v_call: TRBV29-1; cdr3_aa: CSVVGQKNYEQYF; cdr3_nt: TGCAGCGTTGTCGGGCAGAAGAACTACGAGCAGTACTTC
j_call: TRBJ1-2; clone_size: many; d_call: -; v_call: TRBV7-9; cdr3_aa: CASSLSGDYGYTF; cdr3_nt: TGTGCCAGCAGCTTATCAGGGGACTATGGCTACACCTTC
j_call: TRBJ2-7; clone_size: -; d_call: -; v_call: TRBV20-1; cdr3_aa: CSARGGGGSYEQYF; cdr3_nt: TGCAGTGCTAGAGGAGGGGGTGGCTCCTACGAGCAGTACTTC
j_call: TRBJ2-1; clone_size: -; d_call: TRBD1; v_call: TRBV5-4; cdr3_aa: CATLTGSNEQFF; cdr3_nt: TGTGCCACCTTGACAGGGAGTAATGAGCAGTTCTTC
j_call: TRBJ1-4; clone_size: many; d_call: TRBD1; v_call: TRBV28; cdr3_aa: CASSDRGYNEKLFF; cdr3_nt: TGTGCCAGCAGTGACAGGGGATATAATGAAAAACTGTTTTTT
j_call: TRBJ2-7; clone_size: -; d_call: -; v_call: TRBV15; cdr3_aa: CATSSSEAEQYF; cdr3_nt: TGTGCCACCAGCAGCTCCGAAGCGGAGCAGTACTTC
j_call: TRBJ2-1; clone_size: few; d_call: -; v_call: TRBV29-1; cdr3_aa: CSVGGILSYNEQFF; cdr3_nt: TGCAGCGTTGGGGGCATTCTCAGCTACAATGAGCAGTTCTTC
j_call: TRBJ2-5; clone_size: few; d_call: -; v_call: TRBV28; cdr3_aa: CASSLWLAQTGSSEETQYF; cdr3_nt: TGTGCCAGCAGTTTATGGTTGGCCCAGACAGGTTCCTCAGAAGAGACCCAGTACTTC